A selection of T cell receptor beta chains follows, all from one sample in a study of cytomegalovirus exposure and HLA in healthy donors. The repertoire was sequenced with immunoSEQ multiplex PCR; TCRdb's copy has only in-frame clones and lacks some. The data contain about 160,000 clones, about 85% of them seen just once; the ten biggest clones take up just over 4.5%. Sequenced: PBMCs. The receptors shown here come from a woman between 45 and 60 years old in good health and CMV-seropositive. Both conserved end residues are part of each CDR3. A D gene is named only where the DNA matches it firmly. Size is stated for part of the rows, as once, few or many counts, or as a class when the clone is expanded.

TRBV13,NA,NA,TRBJ2-7,CASSKIGAVQGNSYEQYF,TGTGCCAGCAGCAAAATAGGGGCGGTGCAGGGGAATTCCTACGAGCAGTACTTC
TRBV15,NA,NA,TRBJ1-3,CATSRDPGSGNTIYF,TGTGCCACCAGCAGAGATCCGGGCTCTGGAAACACCATATATTTT
TRBV5-1,TRBD2,NA,TRBJ2-3,CASSSHTSGEGTDTQYF,TGCGCCAGCAGCAGTCACACTAGCGGGGAGGGCACAGATACGCAGTATTTT
TRBV19,TRBD1,NA,TRBJ2-6,CASRQQGETNVLTF,TGTGCCAGTAGACAACAGGGGGAAACCAACGTCCTGACTTTC
TRBV10-3,TRBD1,NA,TRBJ2-5,CAIDMDRAKETQYF,TGTGCCATCGACATGGACAGGGCAAAAGAGACCCAGTACTTC
TRBV29-1,NA,few,TRBJ2-2,CSGDSPNTGELFF,TGCAGCGGGGACTCCCCGAACACCGGGGAGCTGTTTTTT
TRBV29-1,TRBD1,NA,TRBJ1-1,CSAGDRQGGDTEAFF,TGCAGCGCTGGGGATCGACAGGGGGGTGACACTGAAGCTTTCTTT
TRBV2,TRBD2,NA,TRBJ2-5,CASLGGRARETQYF,TGTGCCAGCCTCGGCGGGAGGGCCCGTGAGACCCAGTACTTC
TRBV30,NA,NA,TRBJ1-3,CAWSVGGAQGNTIYF,TGTGCCTGGAGTGTTGGGGGGGCGCAGGGAAACACCATATATTTT
TRBV19,TRBD1,NA,TRBJ1-1,CASSVTGGWTEAFF,TGTGCCAGTAGTGTGACAGGGGGTTGGACTGAAGCTTTCTTT
TRBV4-2,NA,once,TRBJ1-1,CASSQKLTPRNTEAFF,TGTGCCAGCAGCCAGAAACTAACCCCGAGGAACACTGAAGCTTTCTTT
TRBV7-8,TRBD1,NA,TRBJ2-1,CASSLRYRGSSYNEQFF,TGTGCCAGCAGCTTGAGATACAGGGGAAGCTCCTACAATGAGCAGTTCTTC
TRBV19,TRBD1,NA,TRBJ1-3,CASSIGGGPDSGNTIYF,TGTGCCAGTAGTATAGGAGGGGGCCCGGACTCTGGAAACACCATATATTTT
TRBV9,NA,once,TRBJ2-5,CASSVGGRVQETQYF,TGTGCCAGCAGCGTAGGGGGCCGCGTCCAAGAGACCCAGTACTTC
TRBV4-3,TRBD2,NA,TRBJ2-1,CASSQVGLAGGNEQFF,TGCGCCAGCAGCCAAGTGGGACTAGCGGGAGGCAATGAGCAGTTCTTC
TRBV30,TRBD1,few,TRBJ2-3,CAWSYQTGVGDTQYF,TGTGCCTGGAGTTACCAAACAGGGGTTGGGGATACGCAGTATTTT
TRBV7-2,NA,NA,TRBJ1-5,CASSLGRVGNQPQHF,TGTGCCAGCAGCTTAGGGAGGGTCGGCAATCAGCCCCAGCATTTT
TRBV18,TRBD1,NA,TRBJ2-7,CASSPGQSYEQYF,TGTGCCAGCTCACCGGGACAGTCCTACGAGCAGTACTTC
TRBV10-3,TRBD1,once,TRBJ2-7,CAISGQGLSYEQYF,TGTGCCATCAGCGGACAGGGGCTTTCCTACGAGCAGTACTTC
TRBV9,NA,NA,TRBJ1-2,CASSVGGGDYGYTF,TGTGCCAGCAGCGTAGGGGGGGGAGACTATGGCTACACCTTC
TRBV5-1,NA,NA,TRBJ2-6,CASSLEEGANVLTF,TGCGCCAGCAGCTTGGAGGAGGGGGCCAACGTCCTGACTTTC
TRBV5-4,TRBD2,NA,TRBJ2-7,CASSLALAGATYEQYF,TGTGCCAGCAGCTTGGCTCTAGCGGGGGCCACCTACGAGCAGTACTTC
TRBV18,NA,NA,TRBJ1-1,CASSPMEGGHTEAFF,TGTGCCAGCTCACCCATGGAGGGGGGGCACACTGAAGCTTTCTTT
TRBV19,NA,few,TRBJ2-2,CASSISRLAGELFF,TGTGCCAGTAGTATATCCAGACTAGCCGGGGAGCTGTTTTTT
TRBV9,NA,once,TRBJ2-7,CASSLLQGSEQYF,TGTGCCAGCAGCCTTCTACAGGGTTCCGAGCAGTACTTC
TRBV7-2,TRBD1,NA,TRBJ2-7,CASSLGQGAGEQYF,TGTGCCAGCAGCCTCGGACAGGGGGCAGGCGAGCAGTACTTC
TRBV19,NA,once,TRBJ1-1,CASRGVNTEAFF,TGTGCCAGCCGGGGTGTGAACACTGAAGCTTTCTTT
TRBV5-1,TRBD2,NA,TRBJ2-5,CASSEGLGSQYQETQYF,TGCGCCAGCAGCGAGGGACTAGGGAGTCAGTACCAAGAGACCCAGTACTTC
TRBV5-6,NA,NA,TRBJ1-6,CASSLGSGRSYNSPLHF,TGTGCCAGCAGCTTGGGATCAGGGCGGAGCTATAATTCACCCCTCCACTTT
TRBV4-3,NA,NA,TRBJ2-3,CASSQDILGRGQDTQYF,TGCGCCAGCAGCCAAGATATACTCGGAAGGGGTCAAGATACGCAGTATTTT
TRBV6-1,NA,NA,TRBJ2-1,CASSGGLHNEQFF,TGTGCCAGCAGTGGGGGACTTCACAATGAGCAGTTCTTC
TRBV7-9,TRBD1,NA,TRBJ1-3,CASSEGTGSSGNTIYF,TGTGCCAGCAGCGAGGGGACAGGGAGCTCTGGAAACACCATATATTTT
TRBV28,TRBD1,NA,TRBJ2-7,CASSNRGSDEQYF,TGTGCCAGCAGTAACAGGGGGTCCGACGAGCAGTACTTC
TRBV7-2,TRBD2,NA,TRBJ2-1,CASSKRGHEQFF,TGTGCCAGCAGTAAGCGGGGCCATGAGCAGTTCTTC
TRBV5-1,NA,NA,TRBJ2-7,CASSLTPDSLGPEQYF,TGCGCCAGCAGCCTAACCCCGGACAGTCTGGGACCCGAGCAGTACTTC
TRBV5-1,TRBD1,few,TRBJ1-5,CASSFGGGEQPQHF,TGCGCCAGCAGCTTTGGAGGGGGCGAACAGCCCCAGCATTTT
TRBV5-1,NA,NA,TRBJ2-7,CASSLGGDPGLEQYF,TGCGCCAGCAGCTTGGGCGGGGACCCTGGACTGGAGCAGTACTTC
TRBV6-5,NA,NA,TRBJ1-2,CASSYSPGESGYTF,TGTGCCAGCAGTTACTCGCCAGGGGAGTCTGGCTACACCTTC
TRBV6-1,NA,NA,TRBJ2-7,CASTENHRGLYEQYF,TGTGCCAGCACCGAAAACCACAGGGGACTCTACGAGCAGTACTTC
TRBV19,NA,NA,TRBJ1-2,CASSMDTYNYGYTF,TGTGCCAGTAGTATGGACACCTATAACTATGGCTACACCTTC
TRBV18,NA,NA,TRBJ2-7,CASSPPGQFSYEQYF,TGTGCCAGCTCACCACCAGGACAGTTCTCCTACGAGCAGTACTTC
TRBV4-3,TRBD2,NA,TRBJ2-7,CASSLERGDVEQYF,TGCGCCAGCAGCCTCGAGCGGGGCGACGTCGAGCAGTACTTC
TRBV10-3,TRBD2,NA,TRBJ2-3,CAINPGGPPDTQYF,TGTGCCATCAATCCGGGGGGGCCCCCAGATACGCAGTATTTT
TRBV6-6,NA,NA,TRBJ1-2,CATYREQLDGYTF,TGTGCCACCTACCGAGAACAGTTAGATGGCTACACCTTC
TRBV6-4,NA,once,TRBJ2-7,CARSAGGYEQYF,TGTGCCAGAAGCGCCGGGGGCTACGAGCAGTACTTC
TRBV29-1,TRBD2,NA,TRBJ2-1,CSANLAASGHYNEQFF,TGCAGCGCCAACTTGGCGGCTAGCGGCCATTACAATGAGCAGTTCTTC
TRBV7-3,TRBD2,NA,TRBJ2-2,CASSLLAGVGGELFF,TGTGCCAGCAGCTTACTCGCGGGAGTAGGCGGGGAGCTGTTTTTT
TRBV6-6,TRBD1,NA,TRBJ1-4,CASSSGQGRTKLFF,TGTGCCAGCAGTTCAGGACAGGGGAGGACAAAACTGTTTTTT
TRBV14,NA,NA,TRBJ2-7,CASSQMGHSYEQYF,TGTGCCAGCAGCCAAATGGGACACTCCTACGAGCAGTACTTC